This record concerns one T cell receptor (beta chain) sequence. There is no known antigen for this receptor. Base quality data are lacking; no much larger clone is found one base away. Genomic DNA was the input for TRB sequencing, which was run either with the immunoSEQ assay at survey resolution or with the hsTCRB kit. The authors' analysis ran thus. The immunoSEQ software handled the initial read processing, while the LymphoSeq R package was used for the repertoire analyses. Clonality was computed as 1 minus normalized Shannon entropy; Gini coefficient was also calculated for each TRB dataset. Phenotypes of unsorted samples were inferred by mapping TRB sequences from sorted subsets of the recipient or donor onto the same recipient's unsorted samples. Not all clones reach the TCRdb copy of this immuneACCESS table, which keeps in-frame sequences only. Checked studies attribute under half of the gap to unresolved V genes and leave the rest unexplained. V, J and clone size derive from that table, while D and trimming were established from the DNA sequence. Present in this sample are some 6,900 clones, about 90% of which were seen just once. The ten largest make up roughly an eighth of the sample.

The CDR3 spans 13 residues, from the cysteine through the phenylalanine. The sequence is cut down to CDR3 DNA, 39 bases in frame from base 1. The germline ends are 9 bases apart after V is trimmed by 3 bases and J by 4 bases. For CDR1 and CDR2, the germline V gene (reference sequence) lists LNHDA and SQIVND. This specimen comes from a study of T cells after posttransplantation cyclophosphamide (dated by TCRdb to about 2016). Background for the entire study: Using TRB sequencing, the study followed how the T cell repertoire reconstituted after myeloablative bone marrow transplantation in which posttransplantation cyclophosphamide served as GVHD prophylaxis. Antigen receptor sequencing covered samples from 30 to 40 PTCy-treated patients and over 15 of their related bone marrow donors. Blood from every one of the roughly 35 PTCy patients who had 1-year posttransplant specimens underwent TRB sequencing. In 3 patients, up to about 3 additional blood samples taken between 2 and 5.2 years after transplant also underwent TRB sequencing, as did pretransplant blood from a handful of patients. Because TRA and TRB clonality correlated tightly in about 10 samples, later TCR analyses were limited to TRB. Public TRB sequences were compared against a database of over 3,500 sequences linked to responses to pathogens, tumor antigens, self-antigens and alloantigens. Here is what the overall study found, with its caveats: Across about 49 patients, TRB clonality was highly associated with recipient CMV seropositivity and CMV reactivation, and PTCy diversity was similar to diversity in CNI/methotrexate controls. The TRB repertoires of T cells infiltrating skin or the GI tract showed only limited overlap with the TRB repertoires found in blood. Donor-recipient similarity was low at 1-2 months but increased during the first year, and donor CD8+ memory clones often dominated later blood repertoires.

This sample's treatment or condition label indicates: high-dose cyclophosphamide on days +3 and +4 as single-agent GVHD prophylaxis. For conditioning, the PTCy patients got busulfan and fludarabine, then a related or unrelated marrow graft, followed by cyclophosphamide on days +3 and +4. The PTCy-treated patients were enrolled in a prospective multi-institutional clinical trial. Peripheral blood and bone marrow mononuclear cells were isolated by Ficoll-Hypaque density centrifugation and cryopreserved. This chain joins TRBV19 to TRBJ1-1; tentative D gene TRBD1, with 5 bases matching. The origin of this receptor is a female patient aged 45-60 years who received an allogeneic stem cell transplant from a related donor, was CMV-positive, and had no GVHD. After a transplant, the graft donor may have provided part of the T cells. The material was PBMCs, obtained approximately 45 months after allogeneic stem cell transplant with posttransplant cyclophosphamide. This receptor has the CDR3 CASSIQGSTEAFF. DNA sequence: TGTGCCAGTAGTATTCAGGGTAGCACTGAAGCTTTCTTT.